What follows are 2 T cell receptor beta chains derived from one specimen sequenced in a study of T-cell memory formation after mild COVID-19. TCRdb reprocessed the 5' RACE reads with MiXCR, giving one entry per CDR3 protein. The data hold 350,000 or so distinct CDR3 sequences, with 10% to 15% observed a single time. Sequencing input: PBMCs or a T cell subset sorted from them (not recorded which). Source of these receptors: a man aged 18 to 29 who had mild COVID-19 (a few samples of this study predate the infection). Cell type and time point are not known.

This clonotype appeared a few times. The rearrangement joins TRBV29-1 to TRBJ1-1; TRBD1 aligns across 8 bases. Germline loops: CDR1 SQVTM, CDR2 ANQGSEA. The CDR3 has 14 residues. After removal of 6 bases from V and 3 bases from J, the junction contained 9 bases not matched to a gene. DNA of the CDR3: TGCAGCGTGACCGGGACAGGCGTACACACTGAAGCTTTCTTT. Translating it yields CSVTGTGVHTEAFF. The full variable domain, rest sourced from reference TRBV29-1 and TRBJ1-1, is SAVISQKPSRDICQRGTSLTIQCQVDSQVTMMFWYRQQPGQSLTLIATANQGSEATYESGFVIDKFPISRPNLTFSTLTVSNMSPEDSSIYLCSVTGTGVHTEAFFGQGTRLTVV.

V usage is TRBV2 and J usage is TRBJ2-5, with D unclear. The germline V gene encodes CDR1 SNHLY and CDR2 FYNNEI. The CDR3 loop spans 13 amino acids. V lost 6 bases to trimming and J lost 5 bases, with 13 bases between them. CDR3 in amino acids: CASSARTGETQYF. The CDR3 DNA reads TGTGCCAGCAGCGCTCGAACGGGCGAGACCCAGTACTTC. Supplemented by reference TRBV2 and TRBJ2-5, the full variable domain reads EPEVTQTPSHQVTQMGQEVILRCVPISNHLYFYWYRQILGQKVEFLVSFYNNEISEKSEIFDDQFSVERPDGSNFTLKIRSTKLEDSAMYFCASSARTGETQYFGPGTRLLVL.